The 31 T cell receptor beta chains below come from one sample, sequenced in a study of T cell responses to AZD1222 COVID-19 vaccine. The repertoire was sequenced with immunoSEQ multiplex PCR; TCRdb's copy has only in-frame clones and lacks some. The table shows roughly 100,000 clones, with 85% to 90% occurring only once. Specimen: peripheral blood, collected on day 0 of AZD1222 vaccination. These receptors came from an adult in good health.

V and J are TRBV4-1 and TRBJ1-2, with D hard to call. The CDR3 length is 13 residues. The V gene's germline CDR1 is MGHRA and CDR2 YSYEKL. Between the trimmed V and J ends, which lost 1 base and 2 bases, there was a span of 5 bases. CDR3 sequence reads: CASSQGWNYGYTF. CDR3 bases: TGCGCCAGCAGCCAAGGCTGGAACTATGGCTACACCTTC.

The V gene is TRBV19, the J gene TRBJ1-2; tentative D call: TRBD1 (5 bases). This CDR3 contains 12 residues. Germline lookup yields CDR1 LNHDA and CDR2 SQIVND (reference sequence). Trimming stripped 4 bases from V and 9 bases from J, with 12 bases between. The CDR3 coding sequence is TGTGCCAGTAGTAATCAGAGACAGCGCTACACCTTC. Translated: CASSNQRQRYTF.

This sequence joins TRBV7-8 and TRBJ2-2; D could derive from TRBD1 or TRBD2 (5 bases each). V was pared by 1 base and J by 0 bases, with 9 bases between. The V gene's germline CDR1 is SGHVS and CDR2 FQNEAQ. This CDR3 is built from 16 residues. CDR3 DNA sequence: TGTGCCAGCAGCTTAGTAGGGACGGCGAACACCGGGGAGCTGTTTTTT. Translation: CASSLVGTANTGELFF.

The J gene is TRBJ2-7, the V gene TRBV6-5; possibly TRBD1 or TRBD2 for D (6 bases each). Germline V gene sequence: CDR1 MNHEY, CDR2 SVGAGI. Trimming removed 6 bases from V and 0 bases from J, with 15 bases in between. CDR3 length: 15 residues. The CDR3 sequence is CASRTKGGSSYEQYF. The CDR3 DNA is TGTGCCAGCAGGACGAAAGGGGGGAGCTCCTACGAGCAGTACTTC.

The chain links TRBV28 to TRBJ2-5; 10 bases line up with TRBD2. The CDR3 consists of 16 residues. V dropped 3 bases and J dropped 1; count of bases not matched to a gene: 5. Looked up from germline, CDR1 is MDHEN and CDR2 is SYDVKM. CDR3 residues: CASSFSTSGRQETQYF. For the CDR3, the DNA is TGTGCCAGCAGTTTTTCGACTAGCGGGCGCCAAGAGACCCAGTACTTC. Based on the CDR3 plus reference TRBV28 and TRBJ2-5, the full variable domain is DVKVTQSSRYLVKRTGEKVFLECVQDMDHENMFWYRQDPGLGLRLIYFSYDVKMKEKGDIPEGYSVSREKKERFSLILESASTNQTSMYLCASSFSTSGRQETQYFGPGTRLLVL.

The chain uses TRBV4-3 and TRBJ1-3; 7 bases agree with TRBD1. Germline V gene lookup returns CDR1 LGHNA and CDR2 YSLEER. The length of the CDR3 is 17 residues. Trimming removed 0 bases from V and 8 bases from J; junction bases left unmatched: 13. The CDR3 sequence is CASSQERGPGGRYTIYF. CDR3 DNA: TGCGCCAGCAGCCAAGAACGGGGGCCAGGGGGTCGGTACACCATATATTTT.

The chain combines TRBV19 with TRBJ2-6; 7 bases fit TRBD1. Germline loops: CDR1 LNHDA, CDR2 SQIVND (reference sequence). There are 16 residues in the CDR3. V lost 4 bases and J lost 2; bases outside the gene matches: 5. CDR3 nucleotide sequence: TGTGCCAGTAGTAAACCCACAGGGGCTGGGGCCAACGTCCTGACTTTC. It specifies CASSKPTGAGANVLTF.

Comments on this clone: The junction differs from germline at one of its ends, possibly a read error. CDR3 sequence reads: CSASVAKDITDTQYF. The CDR3 bases are TGTAGTGCTAGTGTCGCTAAAGACATCACAGATACGCAGTATTTT. The V gene is TRBV20-1, the J gene TRBJ2-3; D unresolved. Germline assignment: CDR1 DFQATT and CDR2 SNEGSKA (reference sequence). CDR3 length equals 15 residues.

The chain combines TRBV6-4 with TRBJ1-5; no clear D gene. Germline CDR1 MRHNA, CDR2 SNTAGT. The germline V and J ends were trimmed by 5 bases and 1 base, with 9 bases remaining between them. The CDR3 totals 14 residues. CDR3 nucleotides: TGTGCCAGCAGTCCGGGAAGGAGCAATCAGCCCCAGCATTTT. Its translation is CASSPGRSNQPQHF.

The chain has TRBV12-3 or TRBV12-4 and TRBJ2-3, with D unresolved. V was clipped by 8 bases and J by 6 bases, with 3 bases between them. The CDR3 has 9 residues. CDR3 protein: CASGDTQYF. The CDR3 nucleotides are TGTGCCAGCGGCGATACGCAGTATTTT.

The chain is built from TRBV5-4 and TRBJ1-4; 8 nucleotides agree with TRBD1. CDR1 SGHNT and CDR2 YYREEE come from the germline V gene (reference sequence). V gave up 4 bases and J gave up 8 bases; unmatched junction bases: 10. The CDR3 runs 15 residues. CDR3 DNA sequence: TGTGCCAGCAGCACAGGACAGGGCGTGAACGAAAAACTGTTTTTT. Translated: CASSTGQGVNEKLFF. Full variable domain (remainder filled in from reference TRBV5-4 and TRBJ1-4): ETGVTQSPTHLIKTRGQQVTLRCSSQSGHNTVSWYQQALGQGPQFIFQYYREEENGRGNFPPRFSGLQFPNYSSELNVNALELDDSALYLCASSTGQGVNEKLFFGSGTQLSVL.

This clone was recorded a few times. This sequence joins TRBV28 and TRBJ2-7; 10 positions agree with TRBD1. CDR1 and CDR2 from the germline V gene are MDHEN and SYDVKM. J gave up 7 bases and V 4 bases, and 10 bases lay outside the gene matches. This CDR3 is built from 15 residues. In DNA, the CDR3 is TGTGCCAGCAGTTCGCCGGGGACAGGGGTGGGAGAGCAGTACTTC. Encoded protein: CASSSPGTGVGEQYF.

This chain uses TRBV7-2 with TRBJ1-5, with D unclear. V gave up 3 bases and J gave up 1 base, with 7 bases separating them. Germline V gene sequence: CDR1 SGHTA, CDR2 FQGNSA. The CDR3 totals 14 residues. CDR3 in amino acids: CASSFSGSNQPQHF. As DNA, the CDR3 is TGTGCCAGCAGCTTTAGCGGGAGCAATCAGCCCCAGCATTTT.

The chain has TRBV7-9 and TRBJ2-4, with unresolved D. V lost 6 bases, J lost 0 bases, and 9 bases lay in between. This CDR3 is built from 14 residues. Looked up from germline, CDR1 is SEHNR and CDR2 is FQNEAQ (reference sequence). Here the CDR3 reads CASSSTVAKNIQYF. CDR3 DNA: TGTGCCAGCAGTAGTACAGTAGCCAAAAACATTCAGTACTTC.

The CDR3 coding sequence is TGTGCCATCAGCGTACAGCGGAACACTGAAGCTTTCTTT. This gives the protein CAISVQRNTEAFF. This chain connects TRBV10-3 to TRBJ1-1; no definite D call. The CDR3 has 13 residues. V dropped 6 bases and J dropped 1 base, with 9 bases sitting between them. Germline V gene sequence: CDR1 ENHRY, CDR2 SYGVKD.

This chain uses TRBV27 with TRBJ2-1; the D is unclear. Deletions cut 0 bases from V and 7 bases from J, with 4 bases between. This CDR3 is built from 12 residues. CDR1 is MNHEY and CDR2 is SMNVEV in the germline V gene (reference sequence). The CDR3 sequence: CASSLSRNEQFF. Written as DNA, the CDR3 is TGTGCCAGCAGTTTATCGCGGAATGAGCAGTTCTTC.

This clone was observed once. The chain combines TRBV19 with TRBJ2-6; D ambiguous. Between the trimmed V and J ends, which lost 6 bases and 2 bases, there was a span of 5 bases. Germline-derived CDR1 and CDR2 are LNHDA and SQIVND (reference sequence). CDR3 length equals 13 residues. The CDR3 coding sequence is TGTGCCAGTAGAGTCCCTGGGGCCAACGTCCTGACTTTC. It specifies CASRVPGANVLTF.

The chain employs TRBV13 and TRBJ2-7; 9 bases map to TRBD2. The germline V gene has CDR1 PRHDT and CDR2 FYEKMQ (reference sequence). The CDR3 sequence is 15 residues long. Trimming cost V 5 bases and J 5 bases; bases outside gene matches: 10. The CDR3 coding sequence is TGTGCCAGCAGCCCCGGCAGCGGGAGGATCAACGAGCAGTACTTC. Protein: CASSPGSGRINEQYF. Using reference TRBV13 and TRBJ2-7 for the parts outside the CDR3, the full variable domain is AAGVIQSPRHLIKEKRETATLKCYPIPRHDTVYWYQQGPGQDPQFLISFYEKMQSDKGSIPDRFSAQQFSDYHSELNMSSLELGDSALYFCASSPGSGRINEQYFGPGTRLTVT.

V and J are TRBV2 and TRBJ2-7, with 10 bases identical to TRBD2. CDR1 and CDR2 from the germline V gene are SNHLY and FYNNEI. V shed 9 bases, J shed 3 bases, and the junction held 8 bases outside the gene matches. The CDR3 is 14 amino acids. The CDR3 is CASLAGETSYEQYF. The DNA of the CDR3 is TGTGCCAGTCTAGCGGGAGAGACCAGCTACGAGCAGTACTTC.

The chain couples TRBV7-2 to TRBJ2-7; 7 nucleotides agree with TRBD2. Germline V gene data show CDR1 as SGHTA and CDR2 as FQGNSA. J was trimmed by 3 bases and V by 4 bases; bases with no gene match: 6. CDR3 length equals 14 residues. CDR3 amino acids: CASSSGGLNYEQYF. The DNA for the CDR3 is TGTGCCAGCAGCTCGGGGGGTCTTAACTACGAGCAGTACTTC.

This clone was recorded at least ten times. The rearrangement uses TRBV9 and TRBJ1-6; D is uncertain. The length of the CDR3 is 13 residues. Germline CDR1 SGDLS, CDR2 YYNGEE. Trimming shortened V by 0 bases and J by 9 bases, and 7 bases separated the two germline ends. The CDR3 loop reads CASSVGASSPLHF. In DNA, the CDR3 is TGTGCCAGCAGCGTAGGGGCGAGTTCACCCCTCCACTTT.

In DNA form, the CDR3 reads TGCGCCAGCAGCTTGGTGGCAGCTAAGAGTTGGGGCTACGAGCAGTACTTC. Its protein is CASSLVAAKSWGYEQYF. This chain connects TRBV5-1 to TRBJ2-7, with D unresolved. Germline lookup yields CDR1 SGHRS and CDR2 YFSETQ. The CDR3 runs 17 residues. V lost 0 bases and J lost 3, with 19 bases in between.

Written as DNA, the CDR3 is TGTGCCAGCAGCTCTAGCGGGGGAAGTTGGGAGACCCAGTACTTC. Its protein is CASSSSGGSWETQYF. The chain recombines TRBV7-3 with TRBJ2-5, with 10 bases lining up with TRBD2. Germline V gives CDR1 SGHTA, CDR2 FQGTGA. V lost 4 bases and J lost 5; bases outside the gene matches: 7. This CDR3 is built from 15 residues.

This CDR3 reads CASTPDRINQPQHF. In DNA, the CDR3 is TGTGCCAGCACCCCTGACAGGATCAATCAGCCCCAGCATTTT. The V call is TRBV28, the J call TRBJ1-5, with D perhaps TRBD1 (6 bases). The germline gives CDR1 MDHEN, CDR2 SYDVKM. Trimming shortened V by 7 bases and J by 3 bases, and 13 bases separated the two germline ends. The CDR3 covers 14 residues.

The V gene is TRBV14, the J gene TRBJ2-7, with D maybe TRBD2 (6 bases). V was clipped by 1 base and J by 0 bases, with 16 bases between them. Germline V CDR1 and CDR2: SGHDN, FVKESK. The CDR3 is 17 amino acids. CDR3 amino acids: CASSQAVGGASSYEQYF. The CDR3 region has the DNA TGTGCCAGCAGCCAAGCGGTAGGAGGGGCTAGCTCCTACGAGCAGTACTTC. The full variable domain, with the rest looked up from reference TRBV14 and TRBJ2-7, is EAGVTQFPSHSVIEKGQTVTLRCDPISGHDNLYWYRRVMGKEIKFLLHFVKESKQDESGMPNNRFLAERTGGTYSTLKVQPAELEDSGVYFCASSQAVGGASSYEQYFGPGTRLTVT.

This chain uses TRBV18 with TRBJ2-7, with 11 bases aligning to TRBD1. The CDR3 is 16 amino acids. V dropped 3 bases and J dropped 4; count of bases not matched to a gene: 8. Germline V gene sequence: CDR1 KGHSH, CDR2 LQKENI. CDR3 DNA: TGTGCCAGCTCACCTAATACGGGACAGGGGGTTTACGAGCAGTACTTC. Its translation is CASSPNTGQGVYEQYF.

The chain uses TRBV10-2 and TRBJ1-2; 11 nucleotides align to TRBD1. This CDR3 is 12 amino acids long. Germline assignment: CDR1 WSHSY and CDR2 SAAADI. V was pared by 8 bases and J by 4 bases, with 0 bases of the junction left unmatched. In DNA, the CDR3 is TGCGCCAGCGGACAGGGGGCCTATGGCTACACCTTC. Amino acids: CASGQGAYGYTF.

The V call is TRBV3-1 (or the pseudogene TRBV3-2), the J call TRBJ2-1; possibly TRBD2 for D (6 bases). CDR3 length: 16 amino acids. Per the germline V gene, CDR1 is LGHDT and CDR2 is YNNKEL (reference sequence). V gave up 1 base and J gave up 9 bases, with 19 bases separating them. The CDR3: CASSQAWGDSRPEQFF. CDR3 coding DNA: TGTGCCAGCAGCCAAGCCTGGGGGGACTCGAGACCTGAGCAGTTCTTC.

The chain employs TRBV4-1 and TRBJ2-4; possibly TRBD2 for D (6 bases). There are 15 residues in the CDR3. Germline CDR1 is MGHRA and CDR2 is YSYEKL. The ends were cut back, 5 bases at V and 3 bases at J, with 14 bases in the middle. The CDR3 sequence is CASSSGLLGKNIQYF. CDR3 nucleotide sequence: TGCGCCAGCAGCTCGGGACTTCTGGGCAAAAACATTCAGTACTTC.

The CDR3 spells CSVERRAFNSHSTDTQYF. CDR3 sequence (DNA): TGCAGCGTTGAACGCAGGGCTTTTAACTCTCACAGCACAGATACGCAGTATTTT. This chain links TRBV29-1 with TRBJ2-3; TRBD1 might be the D (5 bases). Germline V gene data show CDR1 as SQVTM and CDR2 as ANQGSEA. This CDR3 region has 18 residues. With 2 bases removed from V and 0 bases from J, the gap between germline ends came to 21 bases.

V usage is TRBV6-5 and J usage is TRBJ1-1; D not resolved. CDR3 length: 11 residues. The V gene lost 9 bases and the J gene lost 5 bases, with 10 bases spanning the gap. CDR1 and CDR2 from the germline V gene are MNHEY and SVGAGI. CDR3 sequence reads: CARAVRTEAFF. CDR3 DNA sequence: TGTGCCAGGGCGGTGCGAACTGAAGCTTTCTTT.